The 29 T cell receptor beta chains below were found in one sample sequenced in a study of read filtering for tumor transcriptome and immune sequencing. The library was built from 400 to 500 ng RNA with molecular barcoded adaptors for alpha/delta and beta/gamma chains. MiXCR, run by TCRdb on the reads, gives a single entry per CDR3 protein. The sample consists of about 130,000 distinct CDR3 sequences, 10% to 15% of them appearing once. The material sequenced was a population of CD138-negative cells sorted from bone marrow. The source of these receptors is a donor aged 40 or over with multiple myeloma.

This clonotype was seen at least ten times. The chain has TRBV28 and TRBJ1-5, with 9 bases that match TRBD1. The CDR3 runs 15 residues. Germline V gives CDR1 MDHEN, CDR2 SYDVKM. Losses at the gene ends were 8 bases for V and 4 bases for J; bases not matched to a gene: 9. DNA for the CDR3: TGTGCCAGCGGGACGGACAGGGGTCAAAATCAGCCCCAGCATTTT. Its translation is CASGTDRGQNQPQHF.

This clonotype was picked up many times. One base away lies a much larger clone, so this may be a sequencing read error. This chain uses TRBV20-1 with TRBJ2-1; 9 bases fit TRBD2. The CDR3 contains 18 residues. Germline V lookup: CDR1 DFQATT, CDR2 SNEGSKA (reference sequence). CDR3 nucleotides: TGCAGTGCTAGACCTAGATCTCAGCGGGAGGCTTCCTACGATGAGCAGTTCTTC. Its protein product is CSARPRSQREASYDEQFF.

This chain uses TRBV4-1 with TRBJ2-1; 9 bases match TRBD2. Germline V CDR1 and CDR2: MGHRA, YSYEKL. This CDR3 is built from 16 residues. The V gene end was trimmed by 3 bases and the J gene end by 8 bases; junction bases not matched to a gene: 11. The CDR3 is CASSQGRGGSQYEQFF. The CDR3 DNA reads TGCGCCAGCAGCCAGGGGCGGGGGGGCAGCCAGTATGAGCAGTTCTTC.

This clonotype showed up just a few times. The CDR3 loop reads CASSFTGGVYGHF. The CDR3 DNA sequence: TGTGCCAGCAGTTTTACGGGGGGCGTTTATGGGCATTTT. The chain is built from TRBV28 and TRBJ1-5, with D possibly being TRBD1 (6 bases). From germline, CDR1 is MDHEN and CDR2 SYDVKM. This CDR3 region has 13 residues. Trimming took off 3 bases at V and 15 bases at J, with 18 bases between the two ends.

This clonotype showed up many times. This chain uses TRBV30 with TRBJ2-2; 9 bases line up with TRBD1. The J segment lost 5 bases and the V segment lost 4 bases, leaving 8 bases of the junction unmatched. The CDR3 is 15 residues long. CDR1 is GTSNPN and CDR2 is SVGIG in the germline V gene (reference sequence). The CDR3 DNA reads TGTGCCTGGAAGAACAGGGGGCGTCGGACCGGGGAGCTGTTTTTT. Residues: CAWKNRGRRTGELFF. The full variable domain, rest sourced from reference TRBV30 and TRBJ2-2, is SQTIHQWPATLVQPVGSPLSLECTVEGTSNPNLYWYRQAAGRGLQLLFYSVGIGQISSEVPQNLSASRPQDRQFILSSKKLLLSDSGFYLCAWKNRGRRTGELFFGEGSRLTVL.

This clonotype was counted ten times or more. V usage is TRBV3-1 and J usage is TRBJ1-5, with D tentatively TRBD1 (6 bases). This CDR3 has 15 residues. CDR1 is LGHDT, CDR2 YNNKEL, per germline (reference sequence). With 1 base removed from V and 2 bases from J, the gap between germline ends came to 9 bases. The CDR3 DNA is TGTGCCAGCAGCCAAGTCGCAGGGGGCAATCAGCCCCAGCATTTT. It is translated as CASSQVAGGNQPQHF.

With regard to this clonotype: The conserved final phenylalanine or tryptophan is absent from the CDR3, which likely points to a read error. The chain carries TRBV28 and TRBJ2-1, with TRBD2 identical over 11 bases. CDR1 is MDHEN and CDR2 is SYDVKM in the germline V gene. There are 15 residues in the CDR3. V dropped 5 bases and J dropped 5; count of bases not matched to a gene: 5. CDR3 sequence (DNA): TGTGCCAGCAGTCAAGTAGCGGGGGGGGACAATGAGCAGTTCTCC. This gives the protein CASSQVAGGDNEQFS.

CDR3 sequence: CASSFMGTQYF. Here the CDR3 DNA reads TGTGCCAGCAGTTTCATGGGGACCCAGTACTTC. The genes are TRBV28 and TRBJ2-5; D uncertain. This CDR3 has 11 residues. Germline V gene lookup returns CDR1 MDHEN and CDR2 SYDVKM. The ends were cut back, 3 bases at V and 7 bases at J, with 6 bases in the middle.

In regard to this clonotype: Possible read error: a much larger clone is one base away. The V and J genes are TRBV6-5 and TRBJ1-1; perhaps TRBD1 as D (6 bases). Germline values: CDR1 MNHEY, CDR2 SVGAGI. The CDR3 extends over 13 amino acids. The CDR3 DNA is TGTGCCAGCAGTAGAACAGGGTCGGCTGAAGCTTCCTTT. Its translation is CASSRTGSAEASF.

This clonotype was picked up many times. The chain couples TRBV5-6 to TRBJ2-5, with D unresolved. Germline lookup yields CDR1 SGHDT and CDR2 YYEEEE. This CDR3 has 13 amino acids. V was pared by 1 base and J by 5 bases, with 9 bases between. Here the CDR3 reads CASSLSAPETQYF. CDR3 nucleotide sequence: TGTGCCAGCAGCTTGTCGGCCCCGGAGACCCAGTACTTC.

This clonotype appeared many times. The chain combines TRBV29-1 with TRBJ1-1, with TRBD1 as a possible D gene (5 bases). Looked up from germline, CDR1 is SQVTM and CDR2 is ANQGSEA. Trimming took off 4 bases at V and 5 bases at J, with 14 bases between the two ends. This CDR3 contains 13 residues. DNA of the CDR3: TGCAGCGTTGCTGGGAGGGGAACGACTGAAGCTTTCTTT. This sequence encodes CSVAGRGTTEAFF.

This clonotype was seen at least ten times. V usage is TRBV30 and J usage is TRBJ1-1; D is perhaps TRBD1 (5 bases). Germline loops: CDR1 GTSNPN, CDR2 SVGIG (reference sequence). V dropped 1 base and J dropped 6 bases, with 15 bases sitting between them. The CDR3 has 14 amino acids. CDR3 sequence reads: CAWSEGALVAEAFF. Written as DNA, the CDR3 is TGTGCCTGGAGTGAAGGGGCCTTGGTCGCTGAAGCTTTCTTT.

This clonotype has at least ten counts. This chain connects TRBV5-1 to TRBJ2-5; a weak D match, TRBD1 (6 bases). Per germline, CDR1 SGHRS and CDR2 YFSETQ. The CDR3 has 14 amino acids. The V end lost 3 bases, the J end lost 2 bases, and 11 bases lay between the germline ends. Written as DNA, the CDR3 is TGCGCCAGCAGCTCGATCGGGACACAAGAGACCCAGTACTTC. It specifies CASSSIGTQETQYF.

This clonotype was counted many times. V gene TRBV10-2 combines with J gene TRBJ2-1, with TRBD2 matching over 9 bases. In germline, CDR1 is WSHSY, CDR2 SAAADI. This CDR3 spans 16 amino acids. V shed 4 bases, J shed 5 bases, and the junction held 9 bases outside the gene matches. CDR3 DNA sequence: TGCGCCAGCAGTGTCATTAGCGGGGGTTTCGACAATGAGCAGTTCTTC. Translating gives CASSVISGGFDNEQFF.

The chain recombines TRBV12-3 or TRBV12-4 with TRBJ2-5, with D uncertain. The CDR3 is 14 amino acids. Trimming cost V 4 bases and J 4 bases, with 13 bases left between them. The CDR3 nucleotides are TGTGCCAGCAGTTGGGGTCAGTTCGGAGAGACCCAGTACTTC. Residues: CASSWGQFGETQYF.

This clonotype was recorded at least ten times. The chain carries TRBV9 and TRBJ2-1; possibly TRBD2 for D (5 bases). The germline V gene has CDR1 SGDLS and CDR2 YYNGEE. Trimming left V 3 bases short and J 9 bases short, with 16 bases between. The CDR3 is 14 residues long. CDR3 loop: CASSASLEGFEQFF. CDR3 coding DNA: TGTGCCAGCAGCGCTTCCCTTGAGGGTTTTGAGCAGTTCTTC.

As to this clonotype: A much more abundant neighbour one base away suggests this may be a read error. The conserved phenylalanine or tryptophan is not found at the CDR3 terminus, so this likely reflects a read error. This rearrangement joins TRBV28 to TRBJ2-2, with D maybe TRBD2 (6 bases). Germline CDR1 MDHEN, CDR2 SYDVKM. This CDR3 is 18 amino acids long. The V and J ends lost 4 bases and 0 bases respectively, with 18 bases between them. The chain's CDR3 is CASSSGYPSGANTGELFS. As DNA, the CDR3 is TGTGCCAGCAGTTCCGGATACCCGTCGGGGGCGAACACCGGGGAGCTGTTTTCT.

This clonotype was seen repeatedly, ten times or more. This chain connects TRBV14 to TRBJ2-7; 10 positions match TRBD2. This CDR3 region has 15 residues. Per germline, CDR1 SGHDN and CDR2 FVKESK. J gave up 4 bases and V 4 bases, and 7 bases lay outside the gene matches. The CDR3 DNA is TGTGCCAGCAGCCGGACTAGCGGTTTGTTGTACGAGCAGTACTTC. Encoded protein: CASSRTSGLLYEQYF.

The chain has TRBV19 and TRBJ2-3; possible D gene TRBD2, 5 bases. Per the germline V gene, CDR1 is LNHDA and CDR2 is SQIVND (reference sequence). The CDR3 length is 14 residues. The V gene lost 8 bases and the J gene lost 2 bases, with 14 bases spanning the gap. Here the CDR3 DNA reads TGTGCCAGTCGAGGAGCGGCAATCACAGATACGCAGTATTTT. Its translation: CASRGAAITDTQYF.

This clonotype has only a few counts. This could be a read error, since a much larger clone is one nucleotide away. V is TRBV4-1 and J is TRBJ1-1; 7 positions match TRBD1. J was trimmed by 4 bases and V by 2 bases; bases with no gene match: 13. The CDR3 is made up of 17 amino acids. Germline assignment: CDR1 MGHRA and CDR2 YSYEKL. CDR3 coding DNA: TGCGCCAGCAGCCAACGACAGGGACCTACCCCGAGCACTGAAGCTTTCTTT. Residues: CASSQRQGPTPSTEAFF.

This clonotype was detected many times. This chain joins TRBV5-1 and TRBJ2-2; D is unresolved. The germline V gene encodes CDR1 SGHRS and CDR2 YFSETQ. The CDR3 spans 14 residues. Trimming cost V 0 bases and J 9 bases, with 12 bases left between them. CDR3 DNA: TGCGCCAGCAGCTTGGAGAACCCAGGTCGGGAGCTGTTTTTT. As protein: CASSLENPGRELFF. The complete variable domain, with remaining parts taken from reference TRBV5-1 and TRBJ2-2, reads KAGVTQTPRYLIKTRGQQVTLSCSPISGHRSVSWYQQTPGQGLQFLFEYFSETQRNKGNFPGRFSGRQFSNSRSEMNVSTLELGDSALYLCASSLENPGRELFFGEGSRLTVL.

As to this clonotype: A junction end diverges from the germline sequence, so it may reflect a read error. CDR3 DNA sequence: TGTGCCAGCTCACCACCGGGACAGGGAGGAAGCTCCTACAATGAGCAGCTCTTC. This encodes CASSPPGQGGSSYNEQLF. V and J are TRBV18 and TRBJ2-1, with TRBD1 identical over 9 bases. The CDR3 length is 18 residues. Germline-derived CDR1 and CDR2 are KGHSH and LQKENI.

The sample holds many counts of this clonotype. The V call is TRBV12-3 or TRBV12-4, the J call TRBJ2-1; D is unclear. The CDR3 is made up of 13 amino acids. Trimming took 3 bases from V and 3 from J, leaving 6 bases between them. CDR3 sequence: CASSFWGYNEQFF. The CDR3 bases are TGTGCCAGCAGTTTCTGGGGCTACAATGAGCAGTTCTTC.

This clonotype was picked up many times. This chain links TRBV27 with TRBJ1-1; D unresolved. CDR1 MNHEY and CDR2 SMNVEV come from the germline V gene (reference sequence). Trimming shortened V by 3 bases and J by 5 bases, and 13 bases separated the two germline ends. The CDR3 runs 14 residues. CDR3 DNA: TGTGCCAGCAGTTTTAAGGTTGGTGTAACTGAAGCTTTCTTT. Protein: CASSFKVGVTEAFF.

The J gene is TRBJ2-2, the V gene TRBV29-1; perhaps TRBD1 as D (5 bases). CDR1 is SQVTM and CDR2 is ANQGSEA in the germline V gene. The CDR3 loop spans 15 amino acids. V lost 7 bases to trimming and J lost 1 base, with 16 bases between them. The CDR3: CSARAPTGNTGELFF. The CDR3 DNA sequence: TGCAGCGCCAGGGCCCCAACAGGGAACACCGGGGAGCTGTTTTTT.

This clonotype turned up a few times. Being one base from a much bigger clone, this may be a read error. No conserved phenylalanine or tryptophan ends this CDR3, so it is likely a read error. This chain joins TRBV7-2 and TRBJ1-1; D is uncertain. This CDR3 spans 13 amino acids. Germline-derived CDR1 and CDR2 are SGHTA and FQGNSA. Trimming left V 2 bases short and J 2 bases short, with 6 bases between. The DNA for the CDR3 is TGTGCCAGCAGCTTAAGTCGAAACACTGAAGCTTTCTCT. Amino acid sequence: CASSLSRNTEAFS.

As to this clonotype: This may arise from a read error, as a much more abundant clone is one base away. The CDR3 carries no conserved terminal phenylalanine or tryptophan, so it likely arises from a read error. The chain carries TRBV3-1 and TRBJ2-7, with 7 bases that match TRBD1. Germline assignment: CDR1 LGHDT and CDR2 YNNKEL (reference sequence). CDR3 length equals 15 residues. With V trimmed by 0 bases and J by 6 bases, 8 bases remained unmatched. The CDR3 nucleotides are TGTGCCAGCAGCCAAGAAATGGGACAGTGGGTCGAGCAGTACTCC. It translates to CASSQEMGQWVEQYS.

This clonotype was seen repeatedly, ten times or more. The chain is built from TRBV5-1 and TRBJ2-1; D is perhaps TRBD1 (5 bases). The CDR3 extends over 17 amino acids. The germline V and J ends were trimmed by 0 bases and 3 bases, with 16 bases remaining between them. Germline V gives CDR1 SGHRS, CDR2 YFSETQ. The CDR3 nucleotides are TGCGCCAGCAGCTTGGTGTTTCGAGACAGCTTCTACAATGAGCAGTTCTTC. Translating it yields CASSLVFRDSFYNEQFF.

This clonotype occurred many times. As DNA, the CDR3 is TGTGCCAGCAGCTTACGGCACAATGAGCAGTTCTTC. Translating gives CASSLRHNEQFF. J is TRBJ2-1 and V is TRBV7-6; no clear D. The CDR3 consists of 12 residues. Germline V gene lookup returns CDR1 SGHVS and CDR2 FNYEAQ. V lost 2 bases to trimming and J lost 5 bases, with 4 bases between them.